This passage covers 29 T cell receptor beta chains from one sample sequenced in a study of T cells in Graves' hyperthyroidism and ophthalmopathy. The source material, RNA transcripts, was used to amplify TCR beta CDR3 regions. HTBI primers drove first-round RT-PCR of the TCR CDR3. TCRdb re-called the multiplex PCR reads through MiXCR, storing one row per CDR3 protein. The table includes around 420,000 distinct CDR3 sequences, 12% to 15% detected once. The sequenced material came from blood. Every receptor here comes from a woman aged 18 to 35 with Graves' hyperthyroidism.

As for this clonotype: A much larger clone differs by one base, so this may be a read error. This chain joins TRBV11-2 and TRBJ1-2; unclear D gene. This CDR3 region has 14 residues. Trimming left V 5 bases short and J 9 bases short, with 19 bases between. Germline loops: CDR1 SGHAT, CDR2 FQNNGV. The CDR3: CASSTAGNLYCYTF. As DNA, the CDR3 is TGTGCCAGCAGCACCGCCGGGAACCTATATTGCTACACCTTC. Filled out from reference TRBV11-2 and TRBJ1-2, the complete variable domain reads EAGVAQSPRYKIIEKRQSVAFWCNPISGHATLYWYQQILGQGPKLLIQFQNNGVVDDSQLPKDRFSAERLKGVDSTLKIQPAKLEDSAVYLCASSTAGNLYCYTFGSGTRLTVV.

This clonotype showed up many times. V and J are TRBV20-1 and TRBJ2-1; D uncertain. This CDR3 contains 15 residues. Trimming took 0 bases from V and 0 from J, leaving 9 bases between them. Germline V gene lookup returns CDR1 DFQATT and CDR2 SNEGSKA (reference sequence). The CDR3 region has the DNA TGCAGTGCTAGAGATACCCCGAGCTCCTACAATGAGCAGTTCTTC. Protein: CSARDTPSSYNEQFF.

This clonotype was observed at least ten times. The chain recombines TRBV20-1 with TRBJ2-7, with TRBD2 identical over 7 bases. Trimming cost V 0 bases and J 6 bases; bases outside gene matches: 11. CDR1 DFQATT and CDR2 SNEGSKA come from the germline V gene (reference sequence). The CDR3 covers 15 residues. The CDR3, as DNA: TGCAGTGCTAGAGATCCCACTAGCGCCAAGGGCGAGCAGTACTTC. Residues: CSARDPTSAKGEQYF.

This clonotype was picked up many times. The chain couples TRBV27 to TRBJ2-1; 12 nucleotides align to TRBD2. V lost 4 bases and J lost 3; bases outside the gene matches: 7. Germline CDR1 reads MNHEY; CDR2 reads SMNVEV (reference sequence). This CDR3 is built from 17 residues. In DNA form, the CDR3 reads TGTGCCAGCAGTTATGCTAGCGGGAGGGGCCACTACAATGAGCAGTTCTTC. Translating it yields CASSYASGRGHYNEQFF.

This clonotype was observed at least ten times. The CDR3: CASSLEVSWRGYTF. As DNA, the CDR3 is TGTGCCAGCAGCTTAGAGGTTTCGTGGCGTGGCTACACCTTC. The V and J genes are TRBV7-2 and TRBJ1-2; D not resolved. Trimming pared 1 base from V and 7 bases from J, leaving 13 bases between. The CDR3 loop spans 14 amino acids. Per germline, CDR1 SGHTA and CDR2 FQGNSA.

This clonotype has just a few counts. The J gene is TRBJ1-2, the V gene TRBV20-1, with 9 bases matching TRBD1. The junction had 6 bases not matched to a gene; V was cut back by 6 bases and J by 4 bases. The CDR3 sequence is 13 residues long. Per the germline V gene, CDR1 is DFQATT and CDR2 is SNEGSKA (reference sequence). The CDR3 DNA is TGCAGTGCCACGACAGGGGGGGTCTATGGCTACACCTTC. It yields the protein CSATTGGVYGYTF.

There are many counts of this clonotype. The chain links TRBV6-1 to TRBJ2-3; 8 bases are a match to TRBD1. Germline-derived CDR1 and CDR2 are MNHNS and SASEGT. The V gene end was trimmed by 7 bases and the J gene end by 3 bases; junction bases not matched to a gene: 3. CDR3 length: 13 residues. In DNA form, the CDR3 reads TGTGCCAGCACTCAGGGGGCAACAGATACGCAGTATTTT. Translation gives CASTQGATDTQYF.

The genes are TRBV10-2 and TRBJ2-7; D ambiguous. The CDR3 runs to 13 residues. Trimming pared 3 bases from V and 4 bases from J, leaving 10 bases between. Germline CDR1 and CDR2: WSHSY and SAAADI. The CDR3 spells CASSDDSPYEQYF. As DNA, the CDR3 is TGCGCCAGCAGTGATGACTCTCCTTACGAGCAGTACTTC.

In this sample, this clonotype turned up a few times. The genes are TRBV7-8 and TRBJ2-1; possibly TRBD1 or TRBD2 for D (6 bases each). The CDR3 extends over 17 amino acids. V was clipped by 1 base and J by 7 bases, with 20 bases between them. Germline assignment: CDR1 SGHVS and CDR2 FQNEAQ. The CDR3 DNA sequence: TGTGCCAGCAGCTTAGTTTTAGGGGGACTCACGGCGAATGAGCAGTTCTTC. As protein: CASSLVLGGLTANEQFF.

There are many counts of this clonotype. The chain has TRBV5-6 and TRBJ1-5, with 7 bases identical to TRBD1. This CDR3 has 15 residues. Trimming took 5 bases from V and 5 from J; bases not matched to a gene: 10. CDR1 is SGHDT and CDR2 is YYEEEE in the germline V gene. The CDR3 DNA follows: TGTGCCAGCAGTGCGGGAGGGACAGTCTATCAGCCCCAGCATTTT. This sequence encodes CASSAGGTVYQPQHF. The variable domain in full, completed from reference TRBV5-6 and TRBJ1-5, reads DAGVTQSPTHLIKTRGQQVTLRCSPKSGHDTVSWYQQALGQGPQFIFQYYEEEERQRGNFPDRFSGHQFPNYSSELNVNALLLGDSALYLCASSAGGTVYQPQHFGDGTRLSIL.

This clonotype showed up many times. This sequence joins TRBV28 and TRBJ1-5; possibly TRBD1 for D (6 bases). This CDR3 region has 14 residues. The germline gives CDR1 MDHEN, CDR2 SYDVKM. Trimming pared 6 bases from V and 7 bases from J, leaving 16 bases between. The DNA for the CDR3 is TGTGCCAGCAGCTCTACAGGGTTAGGGCAGCCCCAGCATTTT. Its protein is CASSSTGLGQPQHF.

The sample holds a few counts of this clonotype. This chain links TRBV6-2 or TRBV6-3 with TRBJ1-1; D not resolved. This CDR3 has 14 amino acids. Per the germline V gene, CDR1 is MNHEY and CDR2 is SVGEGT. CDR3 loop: CATPVLQPNTEAFF. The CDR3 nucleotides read TGTGCTACGCCAGTTTTACAGCCAAACACTGAAGCTTTCTTT.

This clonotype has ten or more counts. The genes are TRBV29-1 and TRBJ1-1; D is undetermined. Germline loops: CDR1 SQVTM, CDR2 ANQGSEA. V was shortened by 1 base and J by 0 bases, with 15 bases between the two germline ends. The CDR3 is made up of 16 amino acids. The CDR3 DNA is TGCAGCGTTGAAGTGCGAGGAGCGGGAGTGAACACTGAAGCTTTCTTT. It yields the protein CSVEVRGAGVNTEAFF.

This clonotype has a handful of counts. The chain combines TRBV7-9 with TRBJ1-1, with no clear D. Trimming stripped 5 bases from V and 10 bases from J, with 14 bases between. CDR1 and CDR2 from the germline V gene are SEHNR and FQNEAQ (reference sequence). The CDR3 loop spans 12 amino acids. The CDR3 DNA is TGTGCCAGCAGCCCCGACACCTGGGGAGCTTTCTTT. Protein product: CASSPDTWGAFF.

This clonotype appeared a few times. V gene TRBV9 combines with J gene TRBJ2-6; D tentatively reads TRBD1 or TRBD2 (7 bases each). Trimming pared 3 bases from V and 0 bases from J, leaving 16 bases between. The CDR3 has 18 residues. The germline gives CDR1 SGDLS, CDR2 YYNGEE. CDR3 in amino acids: CASSGQGGKYSGANVLTF. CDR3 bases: TGTGCCAGCAGCGGCCAGGGGGGGAAATACTCTGGGGCCAACGTCCTGACTTTC.

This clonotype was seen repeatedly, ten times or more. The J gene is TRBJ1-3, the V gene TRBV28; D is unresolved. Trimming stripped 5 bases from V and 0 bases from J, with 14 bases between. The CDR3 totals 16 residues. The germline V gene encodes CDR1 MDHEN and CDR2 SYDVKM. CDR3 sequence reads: CASSQIVLSSGNTIYF. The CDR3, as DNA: TGTGCCAGCAGTCAAATCGTCCTGAGCTCTGGAAACACCATATATTTT.

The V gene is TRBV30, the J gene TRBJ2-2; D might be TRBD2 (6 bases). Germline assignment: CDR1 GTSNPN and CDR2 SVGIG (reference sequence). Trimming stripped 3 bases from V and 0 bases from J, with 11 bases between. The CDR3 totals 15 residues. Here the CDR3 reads CAWSTGRTNTGELFF. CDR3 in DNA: TGTGCCTGGAGCACTGGGAGGACGAACACCGGGGAGCTGTTTTTT.

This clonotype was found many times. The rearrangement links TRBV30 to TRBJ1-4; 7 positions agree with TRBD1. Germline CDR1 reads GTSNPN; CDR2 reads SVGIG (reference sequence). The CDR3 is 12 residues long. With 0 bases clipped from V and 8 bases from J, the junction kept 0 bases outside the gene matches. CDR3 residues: CAWSVGQEKLFF. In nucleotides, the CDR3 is TGTGCCTGGAGTGTGGGACAGGAAAAACTGTTTTTT.

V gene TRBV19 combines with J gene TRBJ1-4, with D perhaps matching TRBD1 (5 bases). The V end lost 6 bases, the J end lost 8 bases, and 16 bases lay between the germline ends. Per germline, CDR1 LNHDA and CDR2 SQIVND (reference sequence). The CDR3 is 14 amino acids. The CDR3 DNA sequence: TGTGCCAGTAGGATGGTGGGGGTTAACGAAAAACTGTTTTTT. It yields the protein CASRMVGVNEKLFF.

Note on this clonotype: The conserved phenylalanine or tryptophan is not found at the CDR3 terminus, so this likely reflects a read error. The CDR3 here is CASSLHTKETQYL. The CDR3 DNA follows: TGTGCCAGCTCACTACATACCAAAGAGACCCAGTACCTC. The chain carries TRBV18 and TRBJ2-5; D is ambiguous. The CDR3 covers 13 residues. Germline V CDR1 and CDR2: KGHSH, LQKENI. Trimming stripped 4 bases from V and 3 bases from J, with 9 bases between.

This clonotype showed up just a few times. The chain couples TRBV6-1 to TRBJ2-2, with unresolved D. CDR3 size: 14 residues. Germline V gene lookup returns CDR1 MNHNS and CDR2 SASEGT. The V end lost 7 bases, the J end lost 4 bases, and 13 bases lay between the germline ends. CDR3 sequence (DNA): TGTGCCAGCACCCGATCGGATGGCACCGGGGAGCTGTTTTTT. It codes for CASTRSDGTGELFF.

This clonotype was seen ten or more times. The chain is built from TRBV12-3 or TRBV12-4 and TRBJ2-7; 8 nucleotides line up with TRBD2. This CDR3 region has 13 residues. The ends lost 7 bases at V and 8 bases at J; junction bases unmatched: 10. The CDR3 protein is CASMGREGIQQYF. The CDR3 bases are TGTGCCAGCATGGGCCGGGAGGGAATCCAGCAGTACTTC.

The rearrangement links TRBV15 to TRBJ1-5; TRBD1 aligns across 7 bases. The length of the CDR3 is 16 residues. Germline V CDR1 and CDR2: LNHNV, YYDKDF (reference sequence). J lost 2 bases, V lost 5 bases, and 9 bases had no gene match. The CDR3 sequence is CATSGGTADGNQPQHF. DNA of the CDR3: TGTGCCACCAGCGGGGGGACAGCGGATGGCAATCAGCCCCAGCATTTT.

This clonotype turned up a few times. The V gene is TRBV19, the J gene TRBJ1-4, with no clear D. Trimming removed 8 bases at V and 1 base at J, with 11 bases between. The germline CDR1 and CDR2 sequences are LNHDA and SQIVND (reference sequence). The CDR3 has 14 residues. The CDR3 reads CASRADLTNEKLFF. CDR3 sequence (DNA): TGTGCCAGTCGTGCCGACCTAACTAATGAAAAACTGTTTTTT.

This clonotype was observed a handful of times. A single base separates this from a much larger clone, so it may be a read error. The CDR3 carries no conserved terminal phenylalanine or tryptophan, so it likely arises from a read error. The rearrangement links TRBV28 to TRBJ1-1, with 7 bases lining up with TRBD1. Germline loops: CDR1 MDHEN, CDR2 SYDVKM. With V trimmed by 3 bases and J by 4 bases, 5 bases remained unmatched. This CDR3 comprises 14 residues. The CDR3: CASSLEGAGTEAFL. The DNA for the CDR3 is TGTGCCAGCAGTTTGGAGGGGGCTGGCACTGAAGCTTTCCTT.

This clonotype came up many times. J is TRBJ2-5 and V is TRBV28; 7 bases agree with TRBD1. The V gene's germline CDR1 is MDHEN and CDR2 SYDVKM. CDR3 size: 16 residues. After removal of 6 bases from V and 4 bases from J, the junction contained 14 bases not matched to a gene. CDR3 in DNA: TGTGCCAGCAGGCCCTCCGGGACAGTCCGGGGAGAGACCCAGTACTTC. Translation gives CASRPSGTVRGETQYF. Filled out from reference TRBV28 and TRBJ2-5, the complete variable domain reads DVKVTQSSRYLVKRTGEKVFLECVQDMDHENMFWYRQDPGLGLRLIYFSYDVKMKEKGDIPEGYSVSREKKERFSLILESASTNQTSMYLCASRPSGTVRGETQYFGPGTRLLVL.

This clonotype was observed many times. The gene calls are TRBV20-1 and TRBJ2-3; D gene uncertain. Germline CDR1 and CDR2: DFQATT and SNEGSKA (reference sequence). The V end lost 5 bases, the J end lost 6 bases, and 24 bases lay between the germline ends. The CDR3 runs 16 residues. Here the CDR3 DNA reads TGCAGTGCTCCGCCACATGAGACCCTGGGATTGGATACGCAGTATTTT. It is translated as CSAPPHETLGLDTQYF.

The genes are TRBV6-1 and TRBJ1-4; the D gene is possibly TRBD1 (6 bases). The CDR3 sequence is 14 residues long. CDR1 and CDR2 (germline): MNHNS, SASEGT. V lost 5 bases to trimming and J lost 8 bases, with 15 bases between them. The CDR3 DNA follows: TGTGCCAGCAGTAACACAGGGTTTCGGGAAAAACTGTTTTTT. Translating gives CASSNTGFREKLFF.

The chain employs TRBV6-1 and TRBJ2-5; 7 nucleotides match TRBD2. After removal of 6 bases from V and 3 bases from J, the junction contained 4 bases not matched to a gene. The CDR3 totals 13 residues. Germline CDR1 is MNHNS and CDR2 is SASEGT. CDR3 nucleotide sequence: TGTGCCAGCAGATCTAGCGGAGAAGAGACCCAGTACTTC. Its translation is CASRSSGEETQYF.